These T cell receptor beta chains were read from a single sample in a study of cytomegalovirus exposure and HLA in healthy donors. This table comes from immunoSEQ multiplex PCR, and its TCRdb copy is limited to in-frame clones, with some not included. Among 100,000 to 140,000 clones listed, 82% were seen once. Sample: PBMCs. Every receptor here comes from a man aged 30 to 39 in good health and CMV-seropositive. Each CDR3 is given with its conserved first and last residue. Each record gives: clone size, J gene, V gene, D gene, CDR3 protein, CDR3 DNA. A D gene is named only where the DNA matches it firmly. Size values are once, few and many counts, or a class for expanded clones, and some rows have none.

clone_size: -; j_call: TRBJ2-1; v_call: TRBV10-2; d_call: -; cdr3_aa: CASSRIKFRSSYNEQFF; cdr3_nt: TGCGCCAGCAGTCGAATAAAGTTCAGAAGCTCCTACAATGAGCAGTTCTTC
clone_size: medium-sized; j_call: TRBJ1-4; v_call: TRBV7-8; d_call: TRBD1; cdr3_aa: CASSSTLLGQGLEKLFF; cdr3_nt: TGTGCCAGCAGCTCGACCCTCCTAGGACAGGGCCTTGAAAAACTGTTTTTT
clone_size: -; j_call: TRBJ1-5; v_call: TRBV6-1; d_call: -; cdr3_aa: CASSERTQGIQPQHF; cdr3_nt: TGTGCCAGCAGTGAACGTACTCAGGGAATCCAGCCCCAGCATTTT
clone_size: -; j_call: TRBJ1-6; v_call: TRBV27; d_call: -; cdr3_aa: CASSFGGLNSPLHF; cdr3_nt: TGTGCCAGCAGTTTCGGGGGGCTGAATTCACCCCTCCACTTT
clone_size: -; j_call: TRBJ2-7; v_call: TRBV21-1; d_call: -; cdr3_aa: CASSKFLTVVVDYEQYF; cdr3_nt: TGTGCCAGCAGCAAATTCCTCACAGTAGTCGTTGACTACGAGCAGTACTTC
clone_size: -; j_call: TRBJ1-2; v_call: TRBV29-1; d_call: -; cdr3_aa: CSVESRSYGYTF; cdr3_nt: TGCAGCGTTGAAAGTAGGAGTTATGGCTACACCTTC
clone_size: -; j_call: TRBJ2-7; v_call: TRBV7-8; d_call: TRBD2; cdr3_aa: CASSLYGGGAYEQYF; cdr3_nt: TGTGCCAGCAGCTTATATGGCGGGGGGGCCTACGAGCAGTACTTC
clone_size: -; j_call: TRBJ1-1; v_call: TRBV29-1; d_call: -; cdr3_aa: CSVATDLNTEAFF; cdr3_nt: TGCAGCGTCGCGACAGACTTGAACACTGAAGCTTTCTTT
clone_size: -; j_call: TRBJ2-5; v_call: TRBV6-1; d_call: -; cdr3_aa: CASSELAGAQETQYF; cdr3_nt: TGTGCCAGCAGTGAATTGGCGGGGGCCCAAGAGACCCAGTACTTC
clone_size: -; j_call: TRBJ2-2; v_call: TRBV14; d_call: TRBD1; cdr3_aa: CASSLGGITSPGELFF; cdr3_nt: TGTGCCAGCAGCCTAGGGGGCATTACCTCGCCCGGGGAGCTGTTTTTT
clone_size: -; j_call: TRBJ1-4; v_call: TRBV2; d_call: -; cdr3_aa: CASSERRGATNEKLFF; cdr3_nt: TGTGCCAGCAGTGAACGGAGGGGCGCAACTAATGAAAAACTGTTTTTT
clone_size: -; j_call: TRBJ2-3; v_call: TRBV2; d_call: -; cdr3_aa: CASSEDLPRTDTQYF; cdr3_nt: TGTGCCAGCAGTGAAGATCTACCCCGGACAGATACGCAGTATTTT
clone_size: -; j_call: TRBJ1-2; v_call: TRBV12-5; d_call: TRBD1; cdr3_aa: CASGLGTGIYGYTF; cdr3_nt: TGTGCTAGTGGTTTGGGGACAGGGATTTATGGCTACACCTTC
clone_size: -; j_call: TRBJ1-5; v_call: TRBV5-6; d_call: TRBD1; cdr3_aa: CASSLRPDRGVGNQPQHF; cdr3_nt: TGTGCCAGCAGCCTTCGGCCAGACAGGGGAGTGGGCAATCAGCCCCAGCATTTT
clone_size: few; j_call: TRBJ1-5; v_call: TRBV10-3; d_call: TRBD1; cdr3_aa: CAISEGTGPGNQPQHF; cdr3_nt: TGTGCCATCAGTGAGGGGACAGGGCCAGGCAATCAGCCCCAGCATTTT
clone_size: -; j_call: TRBJ1-1; v_call: TRBV7-9; d_call: TRBD1; cdr3_aa: CASITGESDPKFEAFF; cdr3_nt: TGTGCCAGCATTACAGGGGAGAGCGACCCTAAATTTGAAGCTTTCTTT
clone_size: -; j_call: TRBJ1-2; v_call: TRBV7-9; d_call: -; cdr3_aa: CSSSLGQTVNYGYTF; cdr3_nt: TGTTCCAGCAGCCTTGGACAGACAGTTAACTATGGCTACACCTTC
clone_size: -; j_call: TRBJ1-2; v_call: TRBV30; d_call: -; cdr3_aa: CAWTMGGVPTF; cdr3_nt: TGTGCCTGGACGATGGGGGGGGTACCCACCTTC
clone_size: few; j_call: TRBJ1-5; v_call: TRBV7-7; d_call: -; cdr3_aa: CASSPRVGCSNQPQHF; cdr3_nt: TGTGCTAGCAGCCCCAGGGTAGGGTGCAGCAATCAGCCCCAGCATTTT
clone_size: -; j_call: TRBJ1-1; v_call: TRBV5-1; d_call: TRBD1; cdr3_aa: CASSQRTGLSEAFF; cdr3_nt: TGCGCCAGCAGCCAGAGGACAGGGCTGTCTGAAGCTTTCTTT
clone_size: -; j_call: TRBJ1-1; v_call: TRBV18; d_call: -; cdr3_aa: CDSSPGEVRGTEAFF; cdr3_nt: TGTGACAGCTCCCCTGGTGAGGTTCGGGGCACTGAAGCTTTCTTT
clone_size: -; j_call: TRBJ2-7; v_call: TRBV11-2; d_call: TRBD2; cdr3_aa: CASSWPGLAGGRTYEQYF; cdr3_nt: TGTGCCAGCAGCTGGCCGGGACTAGCGGGGGGGCGTACATACGAGCAGTACTTC
clone_size: -; j_call: TRBJ2-7; v_call: TRBV5-8; d_call: TRBD1; cdr3_aa: CASSSGTGGGEQYF; cdr3_nt: TGTGCCAGCAGCTCCGGGACAGGCGGTGGCGAGCAGTACTTC
clone_size: -; j_call: TRBJ2-7; v_call: TRBV27; d_call: -; cdr3_aa: CASKGAGRASEQYF; cdr3_nt: TGTGCCAGCAAAGGGGCTGGTAGGGCCTCCGAGCAGTACTTC
clone_size: -; j_call: TRBJ1-2; v_call: TRBV25-1; d_call: TRBD1; cdr3_aa: CASSGTGGGQQGVVGYTF; cdr3_nt: TGTGCCAGCAGTGGTACAGGGGGCGGACAACAAGGGGTTGTTGGCTACACCTTC
clone_size: -; j_call: TRBJ2-4; v_call: TRBV29-1; d_call: -; cdr3_aa: CSVEVGEDSQYF; cdr3_nt: TGCAGCGTTGAGGTAGGGGAAGACAGTCAGTACTTC
clone_size: -; j_call: TRBJ2-2; v_call: TRBV6-5; d_call: -; cdr3_aa: CASSYSGAGPGELFF; cdr3_nt: TGTGCCAGCAGTTACTCCGGCGCAGGCCCCGGGGAGCTGTTTTTT
clone_size: -; j_call: TRBJ1-1; v_call: TRBV11-2; d_call: -; cdr3_aa: CASSLIAGNTEAFF; cdr3_nt: TGTGCCAGCAGCTTAATCGCAGGGAACACTGAAGCTTTCTTT
clone_size: -; j_call: TRBJ1-2; v_call: TRBV5-1; d_call: -; cdr3_aa: CASSLGAQDGYTF; cdr3_nt: TGCGCCAGCAGCTTAGGGGCCCAGGATGGCTACACCTTC